The source of this T cell receptor (beta chain) is a study of graft-versus-host responses after intestinal transplantation. Per the germline V gene, CDR1 is SGHNT and CDR2 is YYREEE (reference sequence). Trimming took 3 bases from V and 6 from J; bases not matched to a gene: 6. The CDR3 runs 14 residues. About this clone itself: Its specificity is not known.

This table comes from immunoSEQ multiplex PCR, and its TCRdb copy is limited to in-frame clones, with some not included. Of some 35,000 clones in the sample, approximately 94% were seen once. The J gene is TRBJ1-1, the V gene TRBV5-4; TRBD1 matches at 9 bases. Specimen: unstimulated CD4+ T cells sorted from spleen or lymph node cells, collected before transplant. The clonotype comes from a human donor who was the organ donor for an intestinal transplant. CDR3 in DNA: TGTGCCAGCAGCTCAGCCGGGACAGGGTCTGAAGCTTTCTTT. As protein: CASSSAGTGSEAFF.